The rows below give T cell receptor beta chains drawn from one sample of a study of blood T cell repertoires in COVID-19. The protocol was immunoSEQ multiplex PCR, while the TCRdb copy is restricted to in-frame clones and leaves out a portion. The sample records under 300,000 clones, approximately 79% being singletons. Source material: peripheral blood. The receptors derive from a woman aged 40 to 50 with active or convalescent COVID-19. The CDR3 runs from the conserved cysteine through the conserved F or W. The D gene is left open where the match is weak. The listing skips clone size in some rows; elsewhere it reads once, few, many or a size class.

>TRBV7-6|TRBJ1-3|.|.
TGTGCCAGTGAACGGGGTCTGGGCTCTGGAAACACCATATATTTT
CASERGLGSGNTIYF
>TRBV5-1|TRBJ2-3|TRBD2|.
TGCGCCAGCAAAAGCGGGGGGGCTCGTGATACGCAGTATTTT
CASKSGGARDTQYF
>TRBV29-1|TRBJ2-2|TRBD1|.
TGCAGCGTGACCGGGACAGGGGTCACCGGGGAGCTGTTTTTT
CSVTGTGVTGELFF
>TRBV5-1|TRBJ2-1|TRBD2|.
TGCGCCAGCAGCGGGCTAGCGGGGGGGAATGAGCAGTTCTTC
CASSGLAGGNEQFF
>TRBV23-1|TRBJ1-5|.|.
TGCGCCAGCACCCCCCCCGGTCAGCCCCAGCATTTT
CASTPPGQPQHF
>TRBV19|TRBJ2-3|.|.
TGTGCCAGTAGGTCTGGAGGCACAGATACGCAGTATTTT
CASRSGGTDTQYF
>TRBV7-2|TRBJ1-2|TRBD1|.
TGTGCCAGCAGCCGACAGGGGTACTATGGCTACACCTTC
CASSRQGYYGYTF
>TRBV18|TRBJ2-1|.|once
TGTGCCAGCTCGCCGGACATCGACAATGAGCAGTTCTTC
CASSPDIDNEQFF
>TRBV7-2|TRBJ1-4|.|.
TGTGCCAGCAGCCCTTCGTGGAGGGAGAGAAAACTGTTTTTT
CASSPSWRERKLFF
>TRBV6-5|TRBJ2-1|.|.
TGTGCCAGCAGTTACGAATGGGGGCATGAGCAGTTCTTC
CASSYEWGHEQFF
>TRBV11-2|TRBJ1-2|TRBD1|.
TGTGCCAGCAGACGACAGGGAATGGGTGGCTACACCTTC
CASRRQGMGGYTF
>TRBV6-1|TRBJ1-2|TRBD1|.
TGTGCCAGCAGTGAGGGCAGGGGGATTTATGGCTACACCTTC
CASSEGRGIYGYTF
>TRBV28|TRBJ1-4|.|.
TGTGCCAGCAGCCCACAGCGGGGGAGAACTAATGAAAAACTGTTTTTT
CASSPQRGRTNEKLFF
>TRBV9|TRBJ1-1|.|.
TGTGCCAGCAGTGGCGACAGTTCTGAAGCTTTCTTT
CASSGDSSEAFF
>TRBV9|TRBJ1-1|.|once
TGTGCCAGCAGCGTAGCCCCTAAGACAGGTAAATCTGAAGCTTTCTTT
CASSVAPKTGKSEAFF
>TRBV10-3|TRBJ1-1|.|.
TGTGCCATCACTACAGGGTCTCCTAACACTGAAGCTTTCTTT
CAITTGSPNTEAFF
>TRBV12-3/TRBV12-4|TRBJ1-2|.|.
TGTGCCAGCAGAAGTGCGGACTATGGCTACACCTTC
CASRSADYGYTF
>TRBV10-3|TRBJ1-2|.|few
TGTGCCATCAGCGGGGGTAGCTATGGCTACACCTTC
CAISGGSYGYTF
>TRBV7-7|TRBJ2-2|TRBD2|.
TGTGCTAGCAGCTTAGCTGGGGGGGCGAACACCGGGGAGCTGTTTTTT
CASSLAGGANTGELFF
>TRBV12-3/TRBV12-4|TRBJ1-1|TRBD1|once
TGTGCCAGCAGTTTTCGCAGGGGGACTGAAGCTTTCTTT
CASSFRRGTEAFF
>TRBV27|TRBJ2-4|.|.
TGTGCCAGCGGTACCGACTGGACCAAAAACATTCAGTACTTC
CASGTDWTKNIQYF
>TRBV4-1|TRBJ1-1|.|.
TGCGCCAGCAGGGAGCGACTGAACACTGAAGCTTTCTTT
CASRERLNTEAFF
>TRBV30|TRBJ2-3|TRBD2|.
TGTGCCTCCCAAGCGGGGGGCACAGATACGCAGTATTTT
CASQAGGTDTQYF
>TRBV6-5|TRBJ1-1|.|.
TGTGCCAGCACCATAGCGATGAACACTGAAGCTTTCTTT
CASTIAMNTEAFF
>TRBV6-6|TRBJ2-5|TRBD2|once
TGTGCCAGCACTTTTGCGGGGGGGCAGGAGACCCAGTACTTC
CASTFAGGQETQYF
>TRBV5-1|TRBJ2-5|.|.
TGCGCCAGCAGATTAGGGGGATCCCAAGAGACCCAGTACTTC
CASRLGGSQETQYF
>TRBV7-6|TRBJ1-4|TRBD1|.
TGTGCCAGCGCCTATCTCGGGGGACAGCCGAATGAAAAACTGTTTTTT
CASAYLGGQPNEKLFF
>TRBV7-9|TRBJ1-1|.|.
TGTGCCAGCAGAGACAAAGGGGGGGCTACTGAAGCTTTCTTT
CASRDKGGATEAFF
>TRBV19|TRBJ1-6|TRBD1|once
TGTGCCAGTAGTATCCGGTTCGGACAGGGGGCTAATTCACCCCTCCACTTT
CASSIRFGQGANSPLHF
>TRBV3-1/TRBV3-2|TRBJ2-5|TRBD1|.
TGTGCCAGCAGCTCGTTAGGGGGCGGTGAGACCCAGTACTTC
CASSSLGGGETQYF
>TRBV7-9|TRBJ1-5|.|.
TGTGCCTCTACTCAGGGGTATAGCAATCAGCCCCAGCATTTT
CASTQGYSNQPQHF
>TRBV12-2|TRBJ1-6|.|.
TGTGCAAGTCGCGAGTTTGTGGGCCTTAATTCACCCCTCCACTTT
CASREFVGLNSPLHF
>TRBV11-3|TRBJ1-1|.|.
TGTGCCAGCAGCTTAGGAGAGAACACTGAAGCTTTCTTT
CASSLGENTEAFF
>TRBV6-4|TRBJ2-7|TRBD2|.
TGTGCCAGCAGTGCTCTGACTAGCGGGGGGGCCAGCTCCTACGAGCAGTACTTC
CASSALTSGGASSYEQYF
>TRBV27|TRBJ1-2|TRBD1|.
TGTGCCAGCAGTGTGGACAGGGGGCAGGGTGGCTACACCTTC
CASSVDRGQGGYTF
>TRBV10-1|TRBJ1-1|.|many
TGCGCCAGCAGTGAGTCGACCAGGGGTGGAACTGAAGCTTTCTTT
CASSESTRGGTEAFF
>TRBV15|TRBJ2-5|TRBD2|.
TGTGCCACCAGCACCCAAGCGGGGGGTCACCAAGAGACCCAGTACTTC
CATSTQAGGHQETQYF